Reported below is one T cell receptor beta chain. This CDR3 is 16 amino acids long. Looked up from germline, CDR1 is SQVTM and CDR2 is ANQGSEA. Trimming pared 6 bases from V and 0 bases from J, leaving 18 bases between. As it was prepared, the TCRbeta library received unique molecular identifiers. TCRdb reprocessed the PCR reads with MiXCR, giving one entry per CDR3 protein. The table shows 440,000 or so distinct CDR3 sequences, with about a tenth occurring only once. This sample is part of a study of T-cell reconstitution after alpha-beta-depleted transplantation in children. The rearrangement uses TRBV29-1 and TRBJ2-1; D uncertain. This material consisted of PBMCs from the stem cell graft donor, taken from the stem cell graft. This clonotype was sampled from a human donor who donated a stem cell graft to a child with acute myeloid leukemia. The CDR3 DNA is TGCAGCGTCCGAACGAGCAGTTCTAGCTCCTACAATGAGCAGTTCTTC. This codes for CSVRTSSSSSYNEQFF.